This T cell receptor beta chain was found in a study of control samples from healthy donors and cancer patients. The germline V gene encodes CDR1 SGHNT and CDR2 YENEEA. The CDR3 spans 13 residues. V was trimmed by 6 bases and J by 6 bases, leaving 11 bases between them. Repertoires were generated with immunoSEQ multiplex PCR, while TCRdb's copy carries only in-frame clones and drops some. Here the sample spans some 98,000 clones, 65% to 85% being singletons. The chain has TRBV11-3 and TRBJ2-2, with D possibly being TRBD2 (5 bases). Sequenced input: PBMCs. This receptor was identified in a man in his 70s with lung cancer. The chain's CDR3 is CASSERVPGELFF. The CDR3 coding sequence is TGTGCCAGCAGTGAGAGGGTCCCCGGGGAGCTGTTTTTT.